Shown below are 5 T cell receptor beta chains from a single sample sequenced in a study of regulatory T cells in long-lasting Graves disease. Time point given: newly diagnosed GD, antithyroid drugs for less than 3 months. Scientists built the TCR library using RNA that was extracted from PBMCs. Relying on iRepertoire HTBI primers and Arm-PCR of CDR3 regions, the team built TCR beta libraries. MiXCR, applied by TCRdb to the multiplex PCR reads, yields one record per CDR3 protein. The sample lists some 240,000 distinct CDR3 sequences; approximately 18% were seen once. The sample also formed part of further work on T cells in Graves' hyperthyroidism and ophthalmopathy.

Sequenced here: peripheral blood mononuclear cells (PBMCs), sampled at new diagnosis, from a patient treated with antithyroid drugs. All receptors come from a woman aged 25-40 years with Graves disease.

This clonotype was detected ten times or more. The genes are TRBV5-5 and TRBJ2-4; a weak D match, TRBD1 (6 bases). The CDR3 consists of 20 residues. The germline CDR1 and CDR2 sequences are SGHKS and YYEKEE (reference sequence). Trimming left V 0 bases short and J 0 bases short, with 22 bases between. The CDR3 DNA sequence: TGTGCCAGCAGCTTGGCGTTTGCAGGGGCTATGGATATAGCCAAAAACATTCAGTACTTC. This translates into CASSLAFAGAMDIAKNIQYF.

This clonotype was found many times. The chain couples TRBV5-5 to TRBJ2-1; TRBD1 matches at 9 bases. Trimming removed 4 bases from V and 6 bases from J; junction bases left unmatched: 8. The CDR3 covers 15 residues. The germline V gene has CDR1 SGHKS and CDR2 YYEKEE (reference sequence). CDR3: CASSPTGTGFNEQFF. CDR3 coding DNA: TGTGCCAGCAGCCCTACCGGGACAGGGTTCAATGAGCAGTTCTTC.

Concerning this clonotype itself: A read error is the likely source, as a far larger clone sits one nucleotide away. The V call is TRBV5-5, the J call TRBJ1-2; tentatively, D is TRBD1 (6 bases). This CDR3 spans 13 amino acids. V was shortened by 2 bases and J by 12 bases, with 17 bases between the two germline ends. Germline loops: CDR1 SGHKS, CDR2 YYEKEE (reference sequence). The DNA for the CDR3 is TGTGCCAGCAGCTTATCAACAGGGCGAGGCCACACCTTC. This gives the protein CASSLSTGRGHTF.

This clonotype was observed at least ten times. The chain links TRBV28 to TRBJ1-5, with D unresolved. Trimming pared 4 bases from V and 6 bases from J, leaving 10 bases between. The CDR3 runs 13 residues. From germline, CDR1 is MDHEN and CDR2 SYDVKM. The CDR3: CASSSIMSQPQHF. CDR3 DNA: TGTGCCAGCAGTTCGATTATGAGTCAGCCCCAGCATTTT.

This clonotype appeared many times. J is TRBJ2-7 and V is TRBV5-1; D not resolved. Germline-derived CDR1 and CDR2 are SGHRS and YFSETQ. The CDR3 contains 14 residues. Trimming removed 0 bases at V and 0 bases at J, with 7 bases between. The CDR3 DNA sequence: TGCGCCAGCAGCTTGGTTCCGGGCTCCTACGAGCAGTACTTC. Translation gives CASSLVPGSYEQYF. The variable domain in full, completed from reference TRBV5-1 and TRBJ2-7, reads KAGVTQTPRYLIKTRGQQVTLSCSPISGHRSVSWYQQTPGQGLQFLFEYFSETQRNKGNFPGRFSGRQFSNSRSEMNVSTLELGDSALYLCASSLVPGSYEQYFGPGTRLTVT.